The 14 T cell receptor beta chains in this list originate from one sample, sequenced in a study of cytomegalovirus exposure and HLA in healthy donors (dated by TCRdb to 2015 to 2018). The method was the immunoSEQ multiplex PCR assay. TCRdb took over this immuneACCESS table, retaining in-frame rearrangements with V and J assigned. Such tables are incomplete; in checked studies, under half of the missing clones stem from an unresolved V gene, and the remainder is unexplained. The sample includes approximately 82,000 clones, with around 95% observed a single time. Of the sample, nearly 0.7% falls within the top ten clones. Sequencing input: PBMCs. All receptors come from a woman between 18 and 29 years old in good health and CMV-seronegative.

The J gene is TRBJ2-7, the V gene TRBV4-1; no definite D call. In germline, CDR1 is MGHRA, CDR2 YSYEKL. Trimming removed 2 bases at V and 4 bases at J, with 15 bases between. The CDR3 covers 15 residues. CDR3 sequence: CASSQSLGSLYEQYF. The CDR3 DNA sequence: TGCGCCAGCAGCCAATCCCTAGGCTCCCTGTACGAGCAGTACTTC.

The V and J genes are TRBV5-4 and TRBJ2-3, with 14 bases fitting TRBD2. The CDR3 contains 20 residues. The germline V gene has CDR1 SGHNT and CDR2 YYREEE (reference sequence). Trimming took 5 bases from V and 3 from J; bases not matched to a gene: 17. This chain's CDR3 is CASSTFTGTSGGGGTDTQYF. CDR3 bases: TGTGCCAGCAGTACCTTTACCGGGACTAGCGGGGGAGGGGGAACAGATACGCAGTATTTT.

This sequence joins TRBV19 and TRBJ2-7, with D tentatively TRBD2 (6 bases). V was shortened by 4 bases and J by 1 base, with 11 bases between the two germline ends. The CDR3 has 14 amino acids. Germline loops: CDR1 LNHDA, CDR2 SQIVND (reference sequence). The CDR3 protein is CASSNPGRSYEQYF. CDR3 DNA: TGTGCCAGTAGTAACCCAGGGAGGTCCTACGAGCAGTACTTC.

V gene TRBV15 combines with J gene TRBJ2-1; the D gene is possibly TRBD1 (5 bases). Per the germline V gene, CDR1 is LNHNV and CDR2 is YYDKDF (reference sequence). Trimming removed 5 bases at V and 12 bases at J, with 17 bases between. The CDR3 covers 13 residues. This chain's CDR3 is CATSPDRQWTQFF. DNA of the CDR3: TGTGCCACCAGCCCAGATAGACAGTGGACGCAGTTCTTC.

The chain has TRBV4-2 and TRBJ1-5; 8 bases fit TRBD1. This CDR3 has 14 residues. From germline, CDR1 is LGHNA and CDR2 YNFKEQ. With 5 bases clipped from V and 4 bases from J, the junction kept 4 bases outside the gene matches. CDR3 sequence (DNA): TGTGCCAGCAGCTCACAGGGGGGTAATCAGCCCCAGCATTTT. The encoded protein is CASSSQGGNQPQHF.

The CDR3 nucleotides read TGCGCCAGCAGCTCCGGCGGCAGCCCGGGGAATGGCTACACCTTC. It codes for CASSSGGSPGNGYTF. The J gene is TRBJ1-2, the V gene TRBV5-1; no clear D. CDR3 size: 15 residues. V dropped 3 bases and J dropped 6 bases, with 18 bases sitting between them. Germline V lookup: CDR1 SGHRS, CDR2 YFSETQ.

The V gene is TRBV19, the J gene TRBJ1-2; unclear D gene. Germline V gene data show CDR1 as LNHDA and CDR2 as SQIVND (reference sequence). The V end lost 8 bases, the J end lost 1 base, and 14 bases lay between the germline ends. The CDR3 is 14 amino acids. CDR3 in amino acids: CASGLKEFNYGYTF. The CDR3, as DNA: TGTGCCAGTGGTCTAAAGGAGTTTAACTATGGCTACACCTTC. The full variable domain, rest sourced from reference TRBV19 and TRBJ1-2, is DGGITQSPKYLFRKEGQNVTLSCEQNLNHDAMYWYRQDPGQGLRLIYYSQIVNDFQKGDIAEGYSVSREKKESFPLTVTSAQKNPTAFYLCASGLKEFNYGYTFGSGTRLTVV.

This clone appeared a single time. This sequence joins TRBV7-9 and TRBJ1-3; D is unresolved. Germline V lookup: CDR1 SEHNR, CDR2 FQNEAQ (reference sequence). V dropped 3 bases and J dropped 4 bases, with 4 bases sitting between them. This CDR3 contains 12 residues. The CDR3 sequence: CASSFTGNTIYF. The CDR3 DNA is TGTGCCAGCAGCTTCACAGGAAACACCATATATTTT.

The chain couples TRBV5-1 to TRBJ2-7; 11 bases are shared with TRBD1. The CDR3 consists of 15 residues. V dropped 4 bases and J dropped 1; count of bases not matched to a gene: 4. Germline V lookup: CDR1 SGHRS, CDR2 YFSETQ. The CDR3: CASSRDRGRSYEQYF. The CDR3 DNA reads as TGCGCCAGCAGCCGGGACAGGGGGAGGTCCTACGAGCAGTACTTC.

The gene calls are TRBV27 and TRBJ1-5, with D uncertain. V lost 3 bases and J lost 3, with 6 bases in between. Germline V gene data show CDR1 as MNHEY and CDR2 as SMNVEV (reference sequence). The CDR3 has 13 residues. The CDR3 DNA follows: TGTGCCAGCAGTTTGCACTCCAATCAGCCCCAGCATTTT. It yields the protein CASSLHSNQPQHF.

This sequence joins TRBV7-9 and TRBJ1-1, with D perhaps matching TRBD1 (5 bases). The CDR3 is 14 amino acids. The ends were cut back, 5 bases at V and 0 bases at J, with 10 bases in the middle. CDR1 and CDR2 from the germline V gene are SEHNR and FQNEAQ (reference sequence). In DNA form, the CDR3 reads TGTGCCAGCAGCCCCCGGGGGATGAACACTGAAGCTTTCTTT. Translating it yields CASSPRGMNTEAFF. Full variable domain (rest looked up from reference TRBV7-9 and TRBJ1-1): DTGVSQNPRHKITKRGQNVTFRCDPISEHNRLYWYRQTLGQGPEFLTYFQNEAQLEKSRLLSDRFSAERPKGSFSTLEIQRTEQGDSAMYLCASSPRGMNTEAFFGQGTRLTVV.

CDR3 bases: TGTGCCAGCAGCTTACTTGGCGGGAGTCTAGAGACCCAGTACTTC. Its translation is CASSLLGGSLETQYF. The V and J genes are TRBV7-8 and TRBJ2-5; 7 bases align to TRBD2. The length of the CDR3 is 15 residues. CDR1 is SGHVS, CDR2 FQNEAQ, per germline. Trimming cost V 2 bases and J 4 bases; bases outside gene matches: 7.

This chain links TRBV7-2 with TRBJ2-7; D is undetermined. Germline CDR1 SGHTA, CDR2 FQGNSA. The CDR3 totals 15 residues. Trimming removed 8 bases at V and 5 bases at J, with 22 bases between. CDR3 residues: CASHSGGPLANEQYF. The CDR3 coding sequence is TGTGCCAGCCATTCTGGCGGCCCCCTGGCGAACGAGCAGTACTTC.

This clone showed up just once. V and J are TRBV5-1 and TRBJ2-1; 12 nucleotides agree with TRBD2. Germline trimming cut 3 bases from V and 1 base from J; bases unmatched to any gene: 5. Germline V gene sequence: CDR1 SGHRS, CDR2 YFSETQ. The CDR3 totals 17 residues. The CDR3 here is CASSWGLAGASYNEQFF. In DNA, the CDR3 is TGCGCCAGCAGCTGGGGACTAGCGGGCGCTTCCTACAATGAGCAGTTCTTC.